This record looks at one T cell receptor (beta chain) sequence and its context. The antigen is undetermined. This entry belongs to a study of T cells in Graves' hyperthyroidism and ophthalmopathy. Overall study results and limits: Expanded thyroid clonotypes (above 0.001) were mostly also found in blood. Through a model of 13 V-J features, ophthalmopathy was separated from stable hyperthyroidism.

Absent ophthalmopathy progression within 18 months defined stable Graves' hyperthyroidism. Each diagnosis was grounded in clinical symptoms, serum thyroxine and TRAb, thyroid ultrasound, and orbital computed tomography. RNA transcripts provided the source from which TCR beta CDR3 regions were amplified. The TCR CDR3 first-round RT-PCR relied on the HTBI primer set. A single record per CDR3 protein comes from TCRdb applying MiXCR to the multiplex PCR reads. The sample contains around 350,000 distinct CDR3 sequences, roughly 25% of which appear only once. In germline, CDR1 is LNHDA, CDR2 SQIVND (reference sequence). This CDR3 contains 16 residues. Trimming at V came to 5 bases and at J to 5 bases, leaving 13 bases not matched to a gene.

The sequence derives from a middle-aged man with Graves' hyperthyroidism. Sequencing was done on a sample of blood. J is TRBJ1-1 and V is TRBV19, with TRBD1 matching 8 bases. CDR3 in DNA: TGTGCCAGTAGTCCAGACAGGGGCTGGGGTGGAACTGAAGCTTTCTTT. It is translated as CASSPDRGWGGTEAFF.